The entry that follows covers one TCR beta chain sequence. Using immunoSEQ multiplex PCR, the repertoire was profiled, and TCRdb retains in-frame clones only, with some absent. The table has around 42,000 clones, around four fifths seen once. J lost 7 bases, V lost 4 bases, and 9 bases had no gene match. The CDR3 extends over 16 amino acids. The V gene's germline CDR1 is SGHDN and CDR2 FVKESK. This sample is part of a study of control samples from healthy donors and cancer patients. The sequenced material came from blood. The receptor's source is a man aged 55 to 70 in good health. The genes are TRBV14 and TRBJ2-7; TRBD2 matches at 14 bases. CDR3 sequence: CASSPRLAGGSKEQYF. The CDR3 DNA reads TGTGCCAGCAGCCCTCGACTAGCGGGAGGGTCTAAAGAGCAGTACTTC.